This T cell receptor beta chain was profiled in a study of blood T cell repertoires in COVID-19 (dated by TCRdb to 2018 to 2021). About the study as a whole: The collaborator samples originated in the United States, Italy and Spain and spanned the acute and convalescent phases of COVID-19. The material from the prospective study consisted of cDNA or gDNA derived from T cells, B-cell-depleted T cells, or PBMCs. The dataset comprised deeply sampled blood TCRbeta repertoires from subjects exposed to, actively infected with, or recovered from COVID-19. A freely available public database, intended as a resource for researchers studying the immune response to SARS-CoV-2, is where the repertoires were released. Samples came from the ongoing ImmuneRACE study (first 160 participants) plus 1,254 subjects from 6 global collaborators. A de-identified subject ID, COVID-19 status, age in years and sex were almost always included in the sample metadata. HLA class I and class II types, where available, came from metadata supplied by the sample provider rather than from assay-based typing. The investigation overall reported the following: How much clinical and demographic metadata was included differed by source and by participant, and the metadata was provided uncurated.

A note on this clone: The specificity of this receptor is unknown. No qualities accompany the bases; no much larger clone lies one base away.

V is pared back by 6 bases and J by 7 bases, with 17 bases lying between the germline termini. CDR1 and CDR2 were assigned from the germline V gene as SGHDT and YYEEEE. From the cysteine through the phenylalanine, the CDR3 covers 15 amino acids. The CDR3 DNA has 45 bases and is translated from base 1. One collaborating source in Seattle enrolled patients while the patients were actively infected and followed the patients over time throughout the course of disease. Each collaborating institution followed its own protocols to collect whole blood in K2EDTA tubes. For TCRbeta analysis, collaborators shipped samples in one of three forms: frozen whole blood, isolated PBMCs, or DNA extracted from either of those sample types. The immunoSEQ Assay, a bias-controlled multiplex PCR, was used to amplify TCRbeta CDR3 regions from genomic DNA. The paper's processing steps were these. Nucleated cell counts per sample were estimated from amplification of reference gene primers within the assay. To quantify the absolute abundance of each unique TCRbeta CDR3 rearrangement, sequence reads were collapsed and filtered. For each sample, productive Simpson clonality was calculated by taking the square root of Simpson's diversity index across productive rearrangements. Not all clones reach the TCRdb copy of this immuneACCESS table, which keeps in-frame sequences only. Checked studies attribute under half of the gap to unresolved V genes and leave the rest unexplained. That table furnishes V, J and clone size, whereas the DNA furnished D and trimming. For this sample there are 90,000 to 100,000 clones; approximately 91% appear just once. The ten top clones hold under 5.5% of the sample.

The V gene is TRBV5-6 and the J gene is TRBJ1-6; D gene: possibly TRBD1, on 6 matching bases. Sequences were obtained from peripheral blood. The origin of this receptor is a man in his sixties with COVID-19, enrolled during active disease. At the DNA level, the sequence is TGTGCCAGCACCACGGGAGGGGGGGAGAATTCACCCCTCCACTTT. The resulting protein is CASTTGGGENSPLHF.